This T cell receptor beta chain came from a study of neurological immune-mediated disorders. Unsorted libraries came from 2 million PBMCs stored at -80 °C. The V and J ends lost 5 bases and 2 bases respectively, with 6 bases between them. The CDR3 length is 12 residues. From germline, CDR1 is KGHDR and CDR2 SFDVKD. At least ten counts were recorded for this clonotype. Using its own MiXCR run on the 5' RACE reads, TCRdb lists one record per CDR3 protein. The data contain about 74,000 distinct CDR3 sequences, roughly 5.5% of them seen just once; the ten biggest clones take up approximately 7%. The chain links TRBV24-1 to TRBJ2-7; no clear D gene. The specimen was PBMCs. The TCR originated in a man aged 18 to 29 with multiple sclerosis. CDR3 coding DNA: TGTGCCACCAGTGCAGGTACCTACGAGCAGTACTTC. Its translation: CATSAGTYEQYF.